These T cell receptor beta chains were read from a single sample in a study of regulatory T cells in long-lasting Graves disease. TCRdb recomputed calls from the multiplex PCR reads with MiXCR, one row per CDR3 protein. The data hold 360,000 or so distinct CDR3 sequences, with roughly 20% observed a single time. Material: peripheral blood mononuclear cells (PBMCs), obtained when the disease was refractory, from a patient treated with antithyroid drugs. All receptors come from a woman in her thirties or forties with Graves disease. Both conserved end residues are part of each CDR3. Part of the rows lack a size; the others show once, few, many or a class for expanded clones.

j_call | clone_size | v_call | cdr3_aa
TRBJ1-1 | . | TRBV3-1 | CASGGDRVNTEAFF
TRBJ1-3 | many | TRBV28 | CASSFLPGNTIYF
TRBJ2-2 | . | TRBV29-1 | CSVLDQNTGELFF
TRBJ1-3 | . | TRBV5-6 | CASSPPPWEFKNTIYF
TRBJ1-1 | many | TRBV11-2 | CASRPFRTGGWRAPEAFF
TRBJ2-7 | many | TRBV20-1 | CSAIDLMRGRGEQYF
TRBJ2-2 | few | TRBV28 | CASSPTQGKSFDTGELVF
TRBJ2-7 | . | TRBV7-9 | CASSKIGFGRGTGTSGSSPYEQYF
TRBJ2-2 | many | TRBV6-2/TRBV6-3 | CASSYRTGLTGELFF
TRBJ2-4 | few | TRBV20-1 | CSARDAGRVTKNIQYF
TRBJ2-2 | many | TRBV7-2 | CASSLARGRTGELFF
TRBJ2-7 | . | TRBV7-9 | CASSLSGGSTYEQYF
TRBJ2-5 | many | TRBV9 | CASNGGGRPGETQYF
TRBJ2-2 | . | TRBV28 | CASSLWGAGTGELFF
TRBJ2-2 | . | TRBV12-3/TRBV12-4 | CASSPLNTGELLF
TRBJ2-7 | many | TRBV28 | CASSLPGQFYEQYF
TRBJ2-4 | few | TRBV20-1 | CSALLAGAKNIQYF
TRBJ2-7 | . | TRBV25-1 | CASSEYGTGSSYEQYF